This T cell receptor (beta chain) was recorded in a study of early T cells in non-severe SARS-CoV-2 infection. Whole-study findings and limits: Matching with VDJdb favored anti-spike CD8 responses (missing private and CD4 specificities).

TCRdb reanalysed the 5' RACE reads using MiXCR and keeps one entry per CDR3 protein. The table shows about 30,000 distinct CDR3 sequences, with about 4.6% occurring only once. The sample holds many counts of this clonotype. Its matching antigen is unknown. This material consisted of whole blood, taken at baseline. This clonotype was sampled from an adult who was a healthcare worker with PCR-confirmed SARS-CoV-2 infection or an uninfected control (not recorded which).

CDR3: CASSQGREQFF. CDR3 bases: TGTGCCAGCAGCCAGGGTAGGGAGCAGTTCTTC. This chain joins TRBV7-8 and TRBJ2-1; perhaps TRBD1 as D (5 bases). Germline loops: CDR1 SGHVS, CDR2 FQNEAQ. Trimming removed 5 bases at V and 10 bases at J, with 9 bases between. This CDR3 has 11 amino acids.